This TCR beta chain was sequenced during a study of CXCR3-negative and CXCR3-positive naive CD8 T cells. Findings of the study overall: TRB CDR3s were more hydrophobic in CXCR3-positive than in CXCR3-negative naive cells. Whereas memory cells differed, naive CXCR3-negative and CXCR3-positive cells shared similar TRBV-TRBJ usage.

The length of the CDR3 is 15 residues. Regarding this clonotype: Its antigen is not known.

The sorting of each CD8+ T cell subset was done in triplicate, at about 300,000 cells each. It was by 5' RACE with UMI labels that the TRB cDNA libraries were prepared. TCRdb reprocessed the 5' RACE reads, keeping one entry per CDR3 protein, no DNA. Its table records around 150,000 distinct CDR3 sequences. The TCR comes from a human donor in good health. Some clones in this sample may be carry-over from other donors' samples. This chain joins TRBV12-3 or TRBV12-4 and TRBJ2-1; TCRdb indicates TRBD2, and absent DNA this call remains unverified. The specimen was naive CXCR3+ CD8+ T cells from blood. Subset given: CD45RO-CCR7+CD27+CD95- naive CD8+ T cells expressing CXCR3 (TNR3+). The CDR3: CASSPSGDSYNEQFF.